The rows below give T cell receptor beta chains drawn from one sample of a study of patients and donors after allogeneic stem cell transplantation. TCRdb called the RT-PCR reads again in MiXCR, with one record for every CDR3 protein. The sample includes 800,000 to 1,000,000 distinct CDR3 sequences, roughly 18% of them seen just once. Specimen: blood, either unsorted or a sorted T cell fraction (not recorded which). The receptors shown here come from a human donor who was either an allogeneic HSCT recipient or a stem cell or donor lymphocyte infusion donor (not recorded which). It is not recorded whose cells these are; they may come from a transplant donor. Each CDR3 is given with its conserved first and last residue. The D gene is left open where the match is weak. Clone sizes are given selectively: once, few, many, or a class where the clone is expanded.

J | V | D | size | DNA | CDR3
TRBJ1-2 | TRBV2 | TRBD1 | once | TGTGCCAGCGGGGGGACAGGGGGAGTCAACTATGGCTACACCTTC | CASGGTGGVNYGYTF
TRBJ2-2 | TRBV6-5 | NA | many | TGTGCCAGCAGTTACTCGACAGTCGATAACACCGGGGAGCTGTTTTTT | CASSYSTVDNTGELFF
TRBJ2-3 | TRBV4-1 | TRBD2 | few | TGCGCCAGCAGCCAAGAGGTTTTGGGGGGGGTCAGTGATACGCAGTATTTT | CASSQEVLGGVSDTQYF
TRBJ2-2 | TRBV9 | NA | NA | TGTGCCAGCAGCGTAGCCGCCGGGGAGCTGTTTTTT | CASSVAAGELFF
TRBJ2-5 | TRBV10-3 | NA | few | TGTGCCATCAGTGAGTCGAGGCAGCAAGAGACCCAGTACTTC | CAISESRQQETQYF
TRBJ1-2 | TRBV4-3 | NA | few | TGCGCCAGCAGCATGGCGAGGGGTCTTACCTATGGCTACACCTTC | CASSMARGLTYGYTF
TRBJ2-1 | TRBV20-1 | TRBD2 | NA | TGCAGTGCTATAAGAGGCGGGGGGACCTACAATGAGCAGTTCTTC | CSAIRGGGTYNEQFF
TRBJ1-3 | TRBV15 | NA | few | TGTGCCACCAGCAGAGATCCCGCCGCGAGCTCTGGAAACACCATATATTTT | CATSRDPAASSGNTIYF
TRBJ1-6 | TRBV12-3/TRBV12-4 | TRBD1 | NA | TGTGCCACCTCCCAGGGGGATAGTTCACCCCTCCACTTT | CATSQGDSSPLHF
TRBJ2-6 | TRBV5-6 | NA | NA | TGTGCCAGCAGCTTGGGTGTTATTGAGCCTGGGGCCAACGTCCTGACTTTC | CASSLGVIEPGANVLTF
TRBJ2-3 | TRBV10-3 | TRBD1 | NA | TGTGCCATCAGTGAGTTAGGGACAGGCACAGATACGCAGTATTTT | CAISELGTGTDTQYF
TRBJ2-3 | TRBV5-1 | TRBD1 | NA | TGCGCCAGCAGCCCCGGGACAGGGGCGCGCACAGATACGCAGTATTTT | CASSPGTGARTDTQYF
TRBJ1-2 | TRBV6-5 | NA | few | TGTGCCAGCAGTTACTCGATTCAGGGAACGCTCTATGGCTACACCTTC | CASSYSIQGTLYGYTF
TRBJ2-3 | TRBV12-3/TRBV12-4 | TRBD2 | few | TGTGCCAGCAGTCCCTCTAGCGGGGGGAGCACAGATACGCAGTATTTT | CASSPSSGGSTDTQYF